The entry below gives a single T cell receptor (beta chain) sequence along with its context. The CDR3 spans 14 residues. Looked up from germline, CDR1 is MNHEY and CDR2 is SVGEGT. V shed 6 bases and J shed 0 bases, with 12 bases lying between them. This sample is part of a study of blood T cell repertoires in COVID-19. Looking at the study overall: Spain, Italy and the United States supplied samples that represented acute and convalescent COVID-19. PBMCs, B-cell-depleted T cells, or T cells were the source of the cDNA or gDNA that made up the material.

How the authors handled the data: The assay estimated nucleated cells by amplifying reference gene primers. Sequencing used immunoSEQ multiplex PCR; TCRdb keeps in-frame clones, though not all of them. The V and J calls and the clone size are those of that table, but D and trimming were determined from the DNA. The sample has some 42,000 clones; about nine tenths are singletons. The sequenced material came from peripheral blood. The chain carries TRBV6-2 or TRBV6-3 and TRBJ2-7; perhaps TRBD2 as D (6 bases). The clonotype originates from a human donor in a cohort sampled during active COVID-19. This CDR3 reads CASSHSGDSYEQYF. Here the CDR3 DNA reads TGTGCCAGCAGCCATTCGGGGGACTCCTACGAGCAGTACTTC.